These T cell receptor beta chains were read from a single sample in a study of blood T cell repertoires in COVID-19. Assay used: immunoSEQ multiplex PCR; TCRdb lists only in-frame clones, some missing. The table has around 78,000 clones, 88% seen once. Input material: peripheral blood. Receptor source: a man in his fifties or sixties with active COVID-19. CDR3s leave out the opening cysteine and the closing phenylalanine or tryptophan.

j_call v_call cdr3_aa
TRBJ2-5 TRBV5-4 ASSLDRLAQTQY
TRBJ2-7 TRBV28 ASRLAGGPSEQY
TRBJ2-1 TRBV9 ASSAQGASYNEQF
TRBJ2-3 TRBV2 ATGRGGGATTDTQY
TRBJ2-7 TRBV24-1 ATSERDRVVIRSYEQY
TRBJ2-7 TRBV6-5 ASTNGLAGAEQY
TRBJ2-5 TRBV20-1 SARTTETQY
TRBJ1-1 TRBV7-2 ASSLFSAGNTEAF
TRBJ1-2 TRBV5-1 ASSLMAERYGYT
TRBJ2-1 TRBV16 ASSQSGYRGQF
TRBJ1-2 TRBV7-9 ASSLGTDGYT
TRBJ2-1 TRBV9 ASSPQAGDNEQF
TRBJ2-7 TRBV23-1 ASSQSRGTVKPRDSYEQY
TRBJ2-2 TRBV7-7 ASSFRGGTAGELF
TRBJ1-6 TRBV5-5 ASKRDRANSPLH
TRBJ1-3 TRBV1 TSSPAYIGQGSSSGNTIY
TRBJ2-7 TRBV7-2 ASSRAGTSGRRGGEQY
TRBJ1-2 TRBV5-1 ASSATGGSYGYT
TRBJ2-7 TRBV27 ASSFRDGGDEQY
TRBJ1-2 TRBV2 ASSVQGRDFNYGYT
TRBJ2-1 TRBV29-1 SVGAGGWEQF
TRBJ2-2 TRBV21-1 ASSKGGTGDTGELF
TRBJ2-3 TRBV13 ASSLLAGGLTDTQY
TRBJ2-1 TRBV9 ASSVAETSGGSNEQF
TRBJ1-1 TRBV5-6 ASSLPTGSEAF
TRBJ2-5 TRBV30 AWSPGGAGQETQY
TRBJ2-7 TRBV7-9 ASSHKGVSSYEQY
TRBJ2-1 TRBV3-1/TRBV3-2 ASSQGSYSDEQF
TRBJ2-5 TRBV4-1 ASSQVPGEDQY
TRBJ1-2 TRBV4-3 ASSQGATGGPFYGYT
TRBJ2-5 TRBV9 ASSVGPGGGAGETQY
TRBJ1-2 TRBV4-1 ASSLRTPTNYGYT
TRBJ1-1 TRBV27 ASKRQGYTEAF